Listed below are T cell receptor beta chains from one sample, sequenced in a study of read filtering for tumor transcriptome and immune sequencing. One entry per CDR3 protein results from TCRdb running MiXCR on the reads. Of roughly 18,000 distinct CDR3 sequences detected, approximately 20% appear once; the ten largest clones hold around 24%. Sequenced material: a population of CD138-negative cells sorted from bone marrow. The source of these receptors is a donor aged 40 or older with multiple myeloma. Both conserved end residues are part of each CDR3. Fields, in order: V gene, clone size, J gene, CDR3 length, D gene, CDR3 DNA, CDR3 protein. The D gene is left open where the match is weak. Part of the rows lack a size; the others show once, few, many or a class for expanded clones.

v_call: TRBV9; clone_size: many; j_call: TRBJ2-1; cdr3_length: 14; d_call: TRBD1; cdr3_nt: TGTGCCAGCAGCGCTGGGGACAGTCCGAATGAGCAGTTCTTC; cdr3_aa: CASSAGDSPNEQFF
v_call: TRBV7-9; clone_size: many; j_call: TRBJ2-1; cdr3_length: 13; d_call: NA; cdr3_nt: TGTGCCAGCAGCTTCGGACTACCCAGTGAGCAGTTCTTC; cdr3_aa: CASSFGLPSEQFF
v_call: TRBV2; clone_size: NA; j_call: TRBJ2-6; cdr3_length: 16; d_call: TRBD1; cdr3_nt: TGTGCCAGCAGCCGGGACAGGGTAGCTGGGGCCAACGTCCTGACTTTC; cdr3_aa: CASSRDRVAGANVLTF
v_call: TRBV20-1; clone_size: many; j_call: TRBJ2-5; cdr3_length: 15; d_call: NA; cdr3_nt: TGCAGTGCTCGCGCTGCGAGAAGGGTTCTGAAGACCCAGTACTTC; cdr3_aa: CSARAARRVLKTQYF
v_call: TRBV7-2; clone_size: many; j_call: TRBJ2-2; cdr3_length: 16; d_call: NA; cdr3_nt: TGTGCCAGCAGCCCGCGGCGTGGGGAGCGCACCGGGGAGCTGTTTTTT; cdr3_aa: CASSPRRGERTGELFF
v_call: TRBV4-1; clone_size: many; j_call: TRBJ2-7; cdr3_length: 15; d_call: NA; cdr3_nt: TGCGCCAGCAGCCAAGCCGGGACGCATGAAGGGGAGCAGTACTTC; cdr3_aa: CASSQAGTHEGEQYF
v_call: TRBV29-1; clone_size: NA; j_call: TRBJ1-1; cdr3_length: 11; d_call: NA; cdr3_nt: TGCAGCGTTGCGGATAGCCCCGAAGCTTTCTTT; cdr3_aa: CSVADSPEAFF
v_call: TRBV5-1; clone_size: NA; j_call: TRBJ1-2; cdr3_length: 11; d_call: NA; cdr3_nt: TGCACCAGCAGCGTCGACACATACTACACCTTC; cdr3_aa: CTSSVDTYYTF
v_call: TRBV2; clone_size: medium-sized; j_call: TRBJ2-1; cdr3_length: 14; d_call: NA; cdr3_nt: TGTGCCAGCAGACCCGGACTAAGCCACAATGAGCAGTTCTTC; cdr3_aa: CASRPGLSHNEQFF
v_call: TRBV28; clone_size: NA; j_call: TRBJ2-5; cdr3_length: 12; d_call: TRBD2; cdr3_nt: TGTGCCATCGAGCGGGAGAAGGAGACCCAGTACTTC; cdr3_aa: CAIEREKETQYF
v_call: TRBV7-2; clone_size: medium-sized; j_call: TRBJ2-3; cdr3_length: 13; d_call: NA; cdr3_nt: TGTGCCAGCAGCTTAGTGCGCCGAGATACGCAGTATTTT; cdr3_aa: CASSLVRRDTQYF
v_call: TRBV2; clone_size: few; j_call: TRBJ2-6; cdr3_length: 16; d_call: NA; cdr3_nt: TGTGCCAGCAGTAATGGAGGGGGCTCTGGGGCCAACGTCCTGACTTTC; cdr3_aa: CASSNGGGSGANVLTF
v_call: TRBV6-2/TRBV6-3; clone_size: NA; j_call: TRBJ2-5; cdr3_length: 13; d_call: NA; cdr3_nt: TGTGCCAGCACCGTAGTGTCCCAAGAGACCCAGTACTTC; cdr3_aa: CASTVVSQETQYF
v_call: TRBV7-2; clone_size: NA; j_call: TRBJ2-3; cdr3_length: 15; d_call: NA; cdr3_nt: TGTGCCAGCAGCTTAGATAACACAGGCACAGATACGCAGTATTTT; cdr3_aa: CASSLDNTGTDTQYF
v_call: TRBV28; clone_size: NA; j_call: TRBJ1-1; cdr3_length: 13; d_call: NA; cdr3_nt: TGTGCCAGCTATTACGGACGGACGACTGAAGCTTTCTTT; cdr3_aa: CASYYGRTTEAFF
v_call: TRBV5-1; clone_size: medium-sized; j_call: TRBJ2-3; cdr3_length: 15; d_call: TRBD2; cdr3_nt: TGCGCCAGCAGCTGGATAGCGGGAGACACAGATACGCAGTATTTT; cdr3_aa: CASSWIAGDTDTQYF
v_call: TRBV2; clone_size: many; j_call: TRBJ1-1; cdr3_length: 15; d_call: NA; cdr3_nt: TGTGCCAGCAGAGCCGACCGTATGCTGAACACTGAAGCTTTCTTT; cdr3_aa: CASRADRMLNTEAFF
v_call: TRBV6-1; clone_size: NA; j_call: TRBJ1-2; cdr3_length: 15; d_call: TRBD1; cdr3_nt: TGTGCCAGCAGTGAAGCGAAGGGACAGGGGAAAGGCTACACCTTC; cdr3_aa: CASSEAKGQGKGYTF
v_call: TRBV18; clone_size: few; j_call: TRBJ2-5; cdr3_length: 11; d_call: NA; cdr3_nt: TGTGCCAGCTCACTTCAAGAGACCCAGTACTTC; cdr3_aa: CASSLQETQYF
v_call: TRBV11-2; clone_size: NA; j_call: TRBJ1-3; cdr3_length: 15; d_call: TRBD1; cdr3_nt: TGTGCCAGCAGCGTATCCGGAGACAGGGGCAACACCATATATTTT; cdr3_aa: CASSVSGDRGNTIYF
v_call: TRBV28; clone_size: medium-sized; j_call: TRBJ2-5; cdr3_length: 17; d_call: NA; cdr3_nt: TGTGCCAGCAGTTTAACCCTATTACTAGGGCGTAAAGAGACCCAGTACTTC; cdr3_aa: CASSLTLLLGRKETQYF
v_call: TRBV2; clone_size: few; j_call: TRBJ2-1; cdr3_length: 12; d_call: NA; cdr3_nt: TGTGCCAGCAGTGAAGCGGATATCGGGCAGTTCTTC; cdr3_aa: CASSEADIGQFF
v_call: TRBV20-1; clone_size: medium-sized; j_call: TRBJ2-7; cdr3_length: 14; d_call: TRBD1; cdr3_nt: TGCAGTGCTAACTCCGGGACAGGGGGCTACGAGCAGTACTTC; cdr3_aa: CSANSGTGGYEQYF
v_call: TRBV19; clone_size: many; j_call: TRBJ2-1; cdr3_length: 14; d_call: NA; cdr3_nt: TGTGCCAGTTCAAACCGGGACTTCCGAAATGAGCAGTTCTTC; cdr3_aa: CASSNRDFRNEQFF
v_call: TRBV28; clone_size: few; j_call: TRBJ2-2; cdr3_length: 13; d_call: TRBD2; cdr3_nt: TGTGCCAGCAGTGTCGGGGGTGGCGGGGGGCTGTTTTTT; cdr3_aa: CASSVGGGGGLFF
v_call: TRBV5-1; clone_size: many; j_call: TRBJ2-3; cdr3_length: 15; d_call: TRBD1; cdr3_nt: TGCGCCAGCAGCTTGGGGGACAGTAGCACAGATACGCAGTATTTT; cdr3_aa: CASSLGDSSTDTQYF
v_call: TRBV6-6; clone_size: many; j_call: TRBJ2-7; cdr3_length: 16; d_call: NA; cdr3_nt: TGTGCCAGCAGTTTAGGCAGTTTAGAGGCTGCGGGAGAGCAGTACTTC; cdr3_aa: CASSLGSLEAAGEQYF
v_call: TRBV12-5; clone_size: many; j_call: TRBJ2-6; cdr3_length: 18; d_call: NA; cdr3_nt: TGTGCTAGTGGTTCCTGTTACCCGACCCCTTCTGGGGCCAACGTCCTGACTTTC; cdr3_aa: CASGSCYPTPSGANVLTF
v_call: TRBV7-9; clone_size: few; j_call: TRBJ1-5; cdr3_length: 16; d_call: NA; cdr3_nt: TGTGCCAGCAGCTTAGAATGGGGGTCCGGCAATCAGCCCCAGCATTTT; cdr3_aa: CASSLEWGSGNQPQHF
v_call: TRBV20-1; clone_size: few; j_call: TRBJ2-5; cdr3_length: 12; d_call: NA; cdr3_nt: TGCAGTGCTAGAGTGGCAATGGAGACCCAGTACTTC; cdr3_aa: CSARVAMETQYF
v_call: TRBV7-2; clone_size: NA; j_call: TRBJ2-3; cdr3_length: 13; d_call: NA; cdr3_nt: TGTGCCAGCACCGGGACGGGCACAGATACGCAGTATTTT; cdr3_aa: CASTGTGTDTQYF
v_call: TRBV5-1; clone_size: many; j_call: TRBJ2-7; cdr3_length: 14; d_call: TRBD2; cdr3_nt: TGCGCCAGCAGCTTGGGGACTAGCTTCCACGAGCAGTACTTC; cdr3_aa: CASSLGTSFHEQYF
v_call: TRBV20-1; clone_size: NA; j_call: TRBJ2-1; cdr3_length: 13; d_call: NA; cdr3_nt: TGCCGTGCTAGAGCTAGCCGTTACAATGGGCAGTTCTTC; cdr3_aa: CRARASRYNGQFF
v_call: TRBV2; clone_size: NA; j_call: TRBJ2-3; cdr3_length: 10; d_call: NA; cdr3_nt: TGTGCCAGCGGAAGAGATACGCAGTATTTT; cdr3_aa: CASGRDTQYF
v_call: TRBV11-2; clone_size: NA; j_call: TRBJ2-3; cdr3_length: 14; d_call: NA; cdr3_nt: TGTGCCAGCAGCTCCCTCTCTAGCACAGATACGCAGTATTTT; cdr3_aa: CASSSLSSTDTQYF
v_call: TRBV25-1; clone_size: NA; j_call: TRBJ2-3; cdr3_length: 20; d_call: TRBD2; cdr3_nt: TGTGCCAGCAGTGAATCAGTACTCCGAGTTAGCGGGATCCGAGGAAATACGCAGTATTTT; cdr3_aa: CASSESVLRVSGIRGNTQYF
v_call: TRBV4-2; clone_size: many; j_call: TRBJ2-1; cdr3_length: 17; d_call: TRBD1; cdr3_nt: TGTGCCAGCAGCCAAGGGACCGGGACAGGGGTTCGCTATGAGCAGTTCTTC; cdr3_aa: CASSQGTGTGVRYEQFF
v_call: TRBV28; clone_size: few; j_call: TRBJ1-5; cdr3_length: 17; d_call: NA; cdr3_nt: TGTGCCAGCAGTTCCCCCGACTTAAGGGCAGGCAATCGGCCCCAGCATTTT; cdr3_aa: CASSSPDLRAGNRPQHF
v_call: TRBV11-2; clone_size: many; j_call: TRBJ2-1; cdr3_length: 14; d_call: TRBD2; cdr3_nt: TGTGCCAGCAGCTCTCTAGCGGGGGACAATGAGCAGTTCTTC; cdr3_aa: CASSSLAGDNEQFF
v_call: TRBV9; clone_size: few; j_call: TRBJ2-7; cdr3_length: 15; d_call: NA; cdr3_nt: TGTGCCAGCAGCGGGGGGACAACTACAACCTACGAGCAGTACTTC; cdr3_aa: CASSGGTTTTYEQYF
v_call: TRBV20-1; clone_size: many; j_call: TRBJ2-1; cdr3_length: 14; d_call: TRBD2; cdr3_nt: TGCAGTGCTAGAGAGGGGGGGATGGGGAGTGAGCAGTTCTTC; cdr3_aa: CSAREGGMGSEQFF
v_call: TRBV4-3; clone_size: few; j_call: TRBJ1-4; cdr3_length: 17; d_call: NA; cdr3_nt: TGCGCCAGCAGCCAAGCCGTTAACAGGGCCCCCTATGAAAAACTGTTTTTT; cdr3_aa: CASSQAVNRAPYEKLFF
v_call: TRBV20-1; clone_size: many; j_call: TRBJ2-1; cdr3_length: 12; d_call: NA; cdr3_nt: TGCAGTGCTAAGGGAACTAACAATGAGCAGTTCTTC; cdr3_aa: CSAKGTNNEQFF
v_call: TRBV5-1; clone_size: NA; j_call: TRBJ2-3; cdr3_length: 16; d_call: TRBD2; cdr3_nt: TGCGCCAGCAGCTACCCTAGCGGGAATGCGGATCGTACGCAGTATTTT; cdr3_aa: CASSYPSGNADRTQYF